The entry below gives a single TCR beta chain sequence along with its context. The antigen it binds to is not known. No base-level quality is on record; no much larger clone is a single base apart. This record comes from a study of cytomegalovirus exposure and HLA in healthy donors (dated by TCRdb to the late 2010s). Concerning the study at large: According to a later analysis, the approximately 120 validation repertoires were produced on the same platform as the approximately 610 repertoires of the first cohort. The study aimed to test whether signatures of past pathogen exposure could be identified by cataloging public T cell receptors. Besides the first cohort of 666 subjects, a separate validation cohort made up of around 120 different subjects was used. To predict cytomegalovirus infection status, the study brought together high-throughput TCR immunosequencing, statistical association of individual TCRs with disease status, and machine learning. Broader findings and caveats from the paper: A later analysis found that TCRs clustered in the first cohort also tended to co-occur in the approximately 120 validation repertoires, with roughly 95% of cluster scores above 0. While some public TCRs were present in many individuals, most TCR sequences turned up only very rarely across donors. In vitro tests confirmed that three of the cytomegalovirus-associated TCR beta chains recognize cytomegalovirus antigens. The authors suggested that the approach could potentially be extended to other disease states and immunological phenotypes. The classifier was reported to diagnose cytomegalovirus status with high specificity and sensitivity in both the original and validation cohorts. A total of fewer than 200 TCR beta chains were listed by the study as associated with cytomegalovirus. The validation cohort had no HLA typing available for a later analysis, so co-occurrence within that cohort was assessed over all 120 or so repertoires.

The donors were included in the validation cohort of some 120 subjects, a group kept apart from the roughly 700-subject first cohort. The library was obtained by the immunoSEQ multiplex PCR assay. As for how the authors treated the data: A statistical classification framework was built for diagnosing cytomegalovirus status from the catalog of TCR beta chain sequences. The immuneACCESS repertoire file appears here via TCRdb, limited to in-frame rearrangements. These files lack a portion of the clones; in checked studies, under half of the deficit traces to unresolved V genes, and the cause of the others is not known. V, J and clone size reflect that table, while D and trimming were determined from the DNA. The sample table lists some 200,000 clones, just over 90% of them with a count of one. Roughly 1% of the sample belongs to the ten largest clones. V ends up 7 bases short and J 0 bases short, with an unmatched junction base count of 10. The germline V gene encodes CDR1 SGHDT and CDR2 YYEEEE. Counted from cysteine to phenylalanine, this CDR3 has 16 amino acids. Only the CDR3 portion is preserved as DNA: 48 bases, with reading frame beginning at the first base.

The chain was built from TRBV5-6 and TRBJ2-1; a stretch of 7 junction bases matches TRBD2. The sequencing sample was made of PBMCs. The source of this sequence is a woman under 30 in good health and CMV-seronegative. CDR3 sequence: CASRDSGPSSYNEQFF. The nucleotide sequence is given as TGTGCCAGCCGAGATAGCGGGCCGAGCTCCTACAATGAGCAGTTCTTC.